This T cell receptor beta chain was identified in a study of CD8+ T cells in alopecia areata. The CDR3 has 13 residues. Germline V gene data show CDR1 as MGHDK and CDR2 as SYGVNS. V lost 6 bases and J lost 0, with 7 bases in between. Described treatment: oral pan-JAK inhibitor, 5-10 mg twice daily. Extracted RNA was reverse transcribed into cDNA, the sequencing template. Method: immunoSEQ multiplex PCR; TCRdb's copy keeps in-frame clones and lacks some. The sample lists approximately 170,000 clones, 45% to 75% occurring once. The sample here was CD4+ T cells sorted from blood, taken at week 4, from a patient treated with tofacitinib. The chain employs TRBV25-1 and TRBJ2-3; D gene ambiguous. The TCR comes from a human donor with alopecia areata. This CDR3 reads CASRATSTDTQYF. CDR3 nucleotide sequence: TGTGCCAGCAGGGCGACTAGCACAGATACGCAGTATTTT.